Shown below are 2 T cell receptor beta chains from a single sample sequenced in a study of human T cells and chemical hapten exposure. TCRdb fed the RACE reads into MiXCR, producing one record per CDR3 protein. This table has tens of thousands of distinct CDR3 sequences, roughly 9.1% appearing once. Documented time point: pre-sensitization, week 0. Sample treatment: therapeutic diphenylcyclopropenone sensitization with weekly scalp DPC. Sequences were derived from whole blood, sampled in connection with sensitization to the hapten diphenylcyclopropenone (DPC). The receptors originated from a woman between 35 and 50 years old with alopecia areata. Some clones in this sample may be carry-over from other donors' samples.

Only a few counts were recorded for this clonotype. J is TRBJ2-1 and V is TRBV7-3, with 9 bases aligning to TRBD2. The CDR3 is made up of 18 amino acids. V was clipped by 1 base and J by 0 bases; unmatched bases: 7. Germline CDR1 reads SGHTA; CDR2 reads FQGTGA. CDR3 in amino acids: CASSLKPPSGDSYNEQFF. CDR3 nucleotide sequence: TGTGCCAGCAGCTTAAAGCCGCCTAGCGGGGACTCCTACAATGAGCAGTTCTTC.

V and J are TRBV29-1 and TRBJ2-1; D is ambiguous. CDR3 size: 11 residues. V gave up 2 bases and J gave up 10 bases, with 9 bases separating them. In germline, CDR1 is SQVTM, CDR2 ANQGSEA. CDR3 sequence: CSVERVGEQFF. CDR3 nucleotides: TGCAGCGTTGAAAGGGTAGGGGAGCAGTTCTTC.